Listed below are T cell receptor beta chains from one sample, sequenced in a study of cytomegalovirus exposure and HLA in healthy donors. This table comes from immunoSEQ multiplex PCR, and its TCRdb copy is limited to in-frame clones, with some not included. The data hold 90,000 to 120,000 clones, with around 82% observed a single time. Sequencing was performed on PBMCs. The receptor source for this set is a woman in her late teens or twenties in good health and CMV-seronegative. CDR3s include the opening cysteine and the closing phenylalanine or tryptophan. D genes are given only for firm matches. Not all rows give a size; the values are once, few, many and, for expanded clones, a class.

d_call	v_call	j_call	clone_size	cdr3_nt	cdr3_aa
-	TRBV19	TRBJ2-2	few	TGTGCCAGTAGCAACTACGGGGAGCTGTTTTTT	CASSNYGELFF
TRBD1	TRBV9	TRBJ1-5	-	TGTGCCAGCAGCGTCGGGACAGCCAGCAATCAGCCCCAGCATTTT	CASSVGTASNQPQHF
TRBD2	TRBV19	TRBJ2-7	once	TGTGCCAGTAGTATAGTCGGCTTGGGGACTAGCGGGTCCCCGGGCGAGCAGTACTTC	CASSIVGLGTSGSPGEQYF
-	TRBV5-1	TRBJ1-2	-	TGCGCCAGCAGCCCAGGACAGACTTTTGGCTACACCTTC	CASSPGQTFGYTF
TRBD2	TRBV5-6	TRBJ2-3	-	TGTGCCAGCAGCTTGGCACCCCCTAGCGGGGGAGATACGCAGTATTTT	CASSLAPPSGGDTQYF
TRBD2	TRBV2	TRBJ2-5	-	TGTGCCAGCAGGCGGGGGTGGCTAGCGGGGGCGAATCGAGAAGAGACCCAGTACTTC	CASRRGWLAGANREETQYF
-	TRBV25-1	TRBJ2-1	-	TGTGCCAGCAGTGGCCGGGGACTCCTCAATTACAATGAGCAGTTCTTC	CASSGRGLLNYNEQFF
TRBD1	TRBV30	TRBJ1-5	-	TGTGCCTGGAGTAGGGGACAGATAAATCAGCCCCAGCATTTT	CAWSRGQINQPQHF
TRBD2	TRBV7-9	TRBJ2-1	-	TGTGCCAGCACCCCCTCTGGGGGAGGGCCGGGTGAGCAGTTCTTC	CASTPSGGGPGEQFF
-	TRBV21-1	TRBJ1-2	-	TGTGCCAGCAGCAAAGCGCTACAGGATGACAATATCTCTAACTATGGCTACACCTTC	CASSKALQDDNISNYGYTF
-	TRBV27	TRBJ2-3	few	TGTGCCAGCGGTAACAGATCCACAGATACGCAGTATTTT	CASGNRSTDTQYF
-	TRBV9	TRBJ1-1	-	TGTGCCAGCAGTGTGATGGACGGCGGGCCTGAAGCTTTCTTT	CASSVMDGGPEAFF
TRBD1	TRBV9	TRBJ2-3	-	TGTGCCAGCAGCGTAGCTACGGGACAGGGGGGCACATCCCCTAGCACAGATACGCAGTATTTT	CASSVATGQGGTSPSTDTQYF
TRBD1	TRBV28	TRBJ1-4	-	TGTGCCAGCATCCATGGACAGGGAGGGGAAAAACTGTTTTTT	CASIHGQGGEKLFF
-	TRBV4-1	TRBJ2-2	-	TGCGCCAGCAGCCAAGATAGTAGGACATTTAACACCGGGGAGCTGTTTTTT	CASSQDSRTFNTGELFF
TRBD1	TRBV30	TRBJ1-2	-	TGTGCCTGGAGTCCCTCTCGGGACAGCAACTATGGCTACACCTTC	CAWSPSRDSNYGYTF
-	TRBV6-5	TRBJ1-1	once	TGTGCCAGCAGTTTGTTGACAGGCTTGAACACTGAAGCTTTCTTT	CASSLLTGLNTEAFF
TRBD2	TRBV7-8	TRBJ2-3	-	TGTGCCAGCAGCCGATCGACTAGCGGGGGGACAGATACGCAGTATTTT	CASSRSTSGGTDTQYF
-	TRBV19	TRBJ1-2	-	TGTGCCAGTAGTATGGCAGCTAACTATGGCTACACCTTC	CASSMAANYGYTF
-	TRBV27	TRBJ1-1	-	TGTGCCAGCAGTTACAGCGGAACGAACACTGAAGCTTTCTTT	CASSYSGTNTEAFF